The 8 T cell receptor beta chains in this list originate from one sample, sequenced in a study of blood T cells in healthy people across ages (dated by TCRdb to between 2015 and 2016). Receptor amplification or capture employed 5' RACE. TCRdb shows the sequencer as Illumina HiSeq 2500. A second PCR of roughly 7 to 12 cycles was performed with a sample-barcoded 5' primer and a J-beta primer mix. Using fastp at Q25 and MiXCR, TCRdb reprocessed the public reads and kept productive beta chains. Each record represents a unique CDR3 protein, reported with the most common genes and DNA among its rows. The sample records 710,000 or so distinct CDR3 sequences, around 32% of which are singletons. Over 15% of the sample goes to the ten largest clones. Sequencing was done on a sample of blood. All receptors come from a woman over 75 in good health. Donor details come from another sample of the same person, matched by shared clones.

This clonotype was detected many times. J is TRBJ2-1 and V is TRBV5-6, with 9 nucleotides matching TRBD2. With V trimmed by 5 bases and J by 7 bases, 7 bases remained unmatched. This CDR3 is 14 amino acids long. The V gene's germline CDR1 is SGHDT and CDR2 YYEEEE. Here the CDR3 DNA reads TGTGCCAGCAGAGAGCGGGGGGCCCGGAATGAGCAGTTCTTC. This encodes CASRERGARNEQFF.

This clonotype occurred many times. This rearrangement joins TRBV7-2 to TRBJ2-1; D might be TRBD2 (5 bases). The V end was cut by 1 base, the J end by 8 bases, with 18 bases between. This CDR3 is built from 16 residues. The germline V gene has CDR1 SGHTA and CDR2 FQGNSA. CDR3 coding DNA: TGTGCCAGCAGCTTAGAAAACTGGACTCGATTTCATGAGCAGTTCTTC. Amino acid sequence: CASSLENWTRFHEQFF.

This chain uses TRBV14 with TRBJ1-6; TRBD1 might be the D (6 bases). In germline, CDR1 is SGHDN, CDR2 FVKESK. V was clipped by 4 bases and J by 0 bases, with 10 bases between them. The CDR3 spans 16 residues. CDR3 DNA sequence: TGTGCCAGCAGCCCAGGACAGAGCTCCTATAATTCACCCCTCCACTTT. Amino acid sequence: CASSPGQSSYNSPLHF.

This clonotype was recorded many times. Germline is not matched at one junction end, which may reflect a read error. For the CDR3, the DNA is TGTGCCAGCAGACGGGGACAGGCCTCCGACGAGCAGTACTTC. Its protein is CASRRGQASDEQYF. J is TRBJ2-7 and V is TRBV6-5, with 8 positions matching TRBD1. Germline CDR1 and CDR2: MNHEY and SVGAGI. The CDR3 totals 14 residues.

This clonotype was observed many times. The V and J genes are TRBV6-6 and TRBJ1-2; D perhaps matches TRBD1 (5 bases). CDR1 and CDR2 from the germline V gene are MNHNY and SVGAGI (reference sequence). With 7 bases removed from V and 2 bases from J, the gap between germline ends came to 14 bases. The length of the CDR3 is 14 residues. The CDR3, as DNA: TGTGCCAGCATGACAGTTGGACTAAACTATGGCTACACCTTC. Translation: CASMTVGLNYGYTF.

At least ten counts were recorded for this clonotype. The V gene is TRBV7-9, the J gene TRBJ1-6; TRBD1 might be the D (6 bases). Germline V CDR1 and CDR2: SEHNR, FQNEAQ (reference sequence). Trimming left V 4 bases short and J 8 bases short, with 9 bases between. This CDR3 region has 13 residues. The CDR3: CASSSYRDSPLHF. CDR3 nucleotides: TGTGCCAGCAGCTCATACAGGGATTCACCCCTCCACTTT.

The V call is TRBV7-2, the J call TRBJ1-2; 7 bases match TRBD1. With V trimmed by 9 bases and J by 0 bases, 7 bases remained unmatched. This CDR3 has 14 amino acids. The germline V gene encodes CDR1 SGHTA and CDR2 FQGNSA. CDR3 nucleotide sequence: TGTGCCAGTCAAGGACAGGCCCCTAACTATGGCTACACCTTC. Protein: CASQGQAPNYGYTF.

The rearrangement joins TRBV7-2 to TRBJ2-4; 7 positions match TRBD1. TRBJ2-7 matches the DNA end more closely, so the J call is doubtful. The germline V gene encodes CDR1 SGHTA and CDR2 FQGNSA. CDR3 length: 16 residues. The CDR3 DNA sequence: TGTGCCAGCAGCCCTAATCCAGGGACAGCCTCCTACGAGCAGTACTTC. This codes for CASSPNPGTASYEQYF.